One sample yielded the 23 T cell receptor beta chains listed below, sequenced in a study of CD8 T cell repertoires and HIV-1 epitope variants. The assay was immunoSEQ multiplex PCR, and TCRdb's table has in-frame clones only and misses some. The sample lists some 100,000 clones; roughly 80% were seen once. Sequencing used uncultured baseline CD8+ T cells from peripheral blood mononuclear cells (PBMCs). The receptors come from a male donor with HIV.

V and J are TRBV14 and TRBJ1-5; possibly TRBD1 for D (5 bases). CDR1 and CDR2 (germline): SGHDN, FVKESK. This CDR3 is built from 18 residues. The V end lost 2 bases, the J end lost 0 bases, and 17 bases lay between the germline ends. The CDR3 DNA is TGTGCCAGCAGCCAACACCAACAAGGGGTTTATAGCAATCAGCCCCAGCATTTT. It specifies CASSQHQQGVYSNQPQHF.

This clone was detected a few times. The chain is built from TRBV5-1 and TRBJ2-1; 8 positions match TRBD2. The germline CDR1 and CDR2 sequences are SGHRS and YFSETQ. This CDR3 comprises 15 residues. The V segment lost 1 base and the J segment 4 bases; nucleotides outside the gene matches: 4. The CDR3 reads CASSLSPGGYNEQFF. The DNA for the CDR3 is TGCGCCAGCAGCTTGTCGCCGGGGGGGTACAATGAGCAGTTCTTC.

The rearrangement links TRBV2 to TRBJ2-7; D is undetermined. There are 13 residues in the CDR3. CDR1 is SNHLY and CDR2 is FYNNEI in the germline V gene. Trimming removed 0 bases at V and 11 bases at J, with 14 bases between. The CDR3 is CASSEAPRSPEYF. The DNA for the CDR3 is TGTGCCAGCAGTGAAGCCCCGCGGTCCCCAGAGTACTTC. The whole variable domain, remainder taken from reference TRBV2 and TRBJ2-7, is EPEVTQTPSHQVTQMGQEVILRCVPISNHLYFYWYRQILGQKVEFLVSFYNNEISEKSEIFDDQFSVERPDGSNFTLKIRSTKLEDSAMYFCASSEAPRSPEYFGPGTRLTVT.

This clone was recorded only once. This sequence joins TRBV7-3 and TRBJ2-7; D perhaps matches TRBD1 (5 bases). The length of the CDR3 is 16 residues. Germline V gene sequence: CDR1 SGHTA, CDR2 FQGTGA. V lost 1 base and J lost 3, with 16 bases in between. The CDR3: CASSLNGATPYYEQYF. CDR3 nucleotide sequence: TGTGCCAGCAGCTTAAATGGGGCTACACCCTACTACGAGCAGTACTTC.

The genes are TRBV20-1 and TRBJ1-1; 7 nucleotides align to TRBD1. V shed 3 bases, J shed 9 bases, and the junction held 4 bases outside the gene matches. Germline loops: CDR1 DFQATT, CDR2 SNEGSKA (reference sequence). The CDR3 covers 11 residues. The CDR3 DNA is TGCAGTGCTAGTGGGGACAGTAAAGCTTTCTTT. Translated, it gives CSASGDSKAFF.

This clone was observed once. The chain is built from TRBV18 and TRBJ1-1, with 7 positions matching TRBD1. CDR1 KGHSH and CDR2 LQKENI come from the germline V gene. The CDR3 is 13 amino acids. V trimming: 3 bases; J trimming: 9 bases; junction bases outside the gene matches: 7. CDR3 nucleotides: TGTGCCAGCTCACCTTCCGGGACAGTGAAAGCTTTCTTT. Protein: CASSPSGTVKAFF.

The CDR3 DNA is TGTGCCAGCAGCTCCACGTCCGGGACAGGGTATTCAGATACGCAGTATTTT. It encodes CASSSTSGTGYSDTQYF. The chain couples TRBV7-9 to TRBJ2-3; 9 nucleotides align to TRBD1. The CDR3 totals 17 residues. Germline CDR1 is SEHNR and CDR2 is FQNEAQ (reference sequence). The ends lost 4 bases at V and 4 bases at J; junction bases unmatched: 12.

Comment on this clone: A junction boundary mismatches the germline segment, possibly from a read error. V is TRBV5-1 and J is TRBJ2-1; TRBD2 matches 7 bases. This CDR3 is built from 15 residues. CDR1 and CDR2 from the germline V gene are SGHRS and YFSETQ. The CDR3 DNA is TGCGTCAGCAGCTTGGCTAGCGGTTTTACAAATGAGCAGTTCTTC. Translation gives CVSSLASGFTNEQFF.

The rearrangement links TRBV4-1 to TRBJ2-3; 11 positions agree with TRBD2. This CDR3 is 15 amino acids long. In germline, CDR1 is MGHRA, CDR2 YSYEKL. V shed 5 bases, J shed 4 bases, and the junction held 5 bases outside the gene matches. CDR3: CASSFSGGGSDTQYF. CDR3 DNA sequence: TGCGCCAGCAGCTTTAGCGGGGGGGGATCAGATACGCAGTATTTT.

The chain combines TRBV19 with TRBJ1-1, with no clear D. The CDR3 consists of 13 residues. CDR1 is LNHDA, CDR2 SQIVND, per germline (reference sequence). V was trimmed by 5 bases and J by 2 bases, leaving 9 bases between them. The DNA for the CDR3 is TGTGCCAGTAGTTGGGGATATAACACTGAAGCTTTCTTT. Its translation: CASSWGYNTEAFF.

The sample holds a few counts of this clone. The rearrangement links TRBV5-5 to TRBJ1-6; D is possibly TRBD1 (5 bases). CDR3 length: 15 amino acids. Germline CDR1 SGHKS, CDR2 YYEKEE (reference sequence). V shed 4 bases and J shed 7 bases, with 15 bases lying between them. The CDR3 DNA is TGTGCCAGCAGCCTCCGGACAATTTCGAATTCACCCCTCCACTTT. Protein sequence: CASSLRTISNSPLHF.

The chain carries TRBV18 and TRBJ2-7; D gene uncertain. V was trimmed by 1 base and J by 0 bases, leaving 4 bases between them. The CDR3 spans 13 residues. Germline-derived CDR1 and CDR2 are KGHSH and LQKENI. The CDR3 is CASSPQSSYEQYF. The CDR3 nucleotides read TGTGCCAGCTCACCACAGAGCTCCTACGAGCAGTACTTC.

The V and J genes are TRBV28 and TRBJ2-5, with TRBD2 identical over 8 bases. CDR1 is MDHEN, CDR2 SYDVKM, per germline. This CDR3 comprises 15 residues. V trimming: 5 bases; J trimming: 2 bases; junction bases outside the gene matches: 7. The CDR3, as DNA: TGTGCCAGCAGTCCAATAGCGGGGTCACAAGAGACCCAGTACTTC. This translates into CASSPIAGSQETQYF.

With respect to this clone: A junction end diverges from the germline sequence, so it may reflect a read error. The chain has TRBV10-3 and TRBJ2-3, with TRBD2 matching 8 bases. CDR1 ENHRY and CDR2 SYGVKD come from the germline V gene. This CDR3 has 15 residues. CDR3 sequence (DNA): TGTGCCATCAGTGTGAGCGGGAGTGGACAAGATCCGCAGTATTTT. Translated, it gives CAISVSGSGQDPQYF.

The CDR3: CASSLSFSYNSPLHF. The CDR3 nucleotides are TGTGCCAGCAGTTTATCCTTCAGCTATAATTCACCCCTCCACTTT. The V gene is TRBV28, the J gene TRBJ1-6; D is unclear. V lost 1 base and J lost 3, with 7 bases in between. Germline lookup yields CDR1 MDHEN and CDR2 SYDVKM. This CDR3 region has 15 residues.

J is TRBJ1-2 and V is TRBV13, with 12 bases matching TRBD1. This CDR3 has 16 amino acids. Germline CDR1 PRHDT, CDR2 FYEKMQ (reference sequence). V dropped 0 bases and J dropped 8; count of bases not matched to a gene: 7. CDR3 nucleotides: TGTGCCAGCAGCTTAGGCGGGGGACAGGGGGCGACGGGCTACACCTTC. It codes for CASSLGGGQGATGYTF.

This sequence joins TRBV27 and TRBJ2-2; D gene uncertain. Germline loops: CDR1 MNHEY, CDR2 SMNVEV (reference sequence). This CDR3 is 11 amino acids long. The V end was cut by 10 bases, the J end by 8 bases, with 11 bases between. The CDR3 loop reads CATKLGGELFF. CDR3 coding DNA: TGTGCCACCAAACTGGGGGGGGAGCTGTTTTTT.

The count of this clone is one. J is TRBJ2-5 and V is TRBV7-9; 10 positions agree with TRBD2. Germline loops: CDR1 SEHNR, CDR2 FQNEAQ (reference sequence). J lost 7 bases, V lost 5 bases, and 13 bases had no gene match. The CDR3 contains 16 residues. The chain's CDR3 is CASSLGLSGGVLTQYF. The CDR3 DNA follows: TGTGCCAGCAGCCTCGGACTAAGCGGGGGGGTTTTGACCCAGTACTTC.

The gene calls are TRBV29-1 and TRBJ2-2; 7 bases line up with TRBD2. The junction had 11 bases not matched to a gene; V was cut back by 5 bases and J by 5 bases. This CDR3 comprises 15 residues. The germline V gene encodes CDR1 SQVTM and CDR2 ANQGSEA. CDR3 protein: CSVIRDPGGTGELFF. The CDR3, as DNA: TGCAGCGTTATCCGGGACCCCGGGGGGACCGGGGAGCTGTTTTTT.

V is TRBV11-2 and J is TRBJ1-2; D is ambiguous. V was trimmed by 0 bases and J by 8 bases, leaving 13 bases between them. The length of the CDR3 is 14 residues. Germline assignment: CDR1 SGHAT and CDR2 FQNNGV. CDR3 bases: TGTGCCAGCAGCTTAGATCTGGACCTGGGGGGCTACACCTTC. Protein sequence: CASSLDLDLGGYTF.

V and J are TRBV9 and TRBJ1-1; maybe TRBD1 (6 bases). This CDR3 spans 14 amino acids. Germline V gene sequence: CDR1 SGDLS, CDR2 YYNGEE. V dropped 4 bases and J dropped 4 bases, with 14 bases sitting between them. The CDR3 DNA follows: TGTGCCAGCAGCATAACAGGGATGGGCACTGAAGCTTTCTTT. Protein: CASSITGMGTEAFF.

The V and J genes are TRBV6-1 and TRBJ2-7; tentative D call: TRBD1 (5 bases). Germline V gives CDR1 MNHNS, CDR2 SASEGT. V was pared by 6 bases and J by 4 bases, with 16 bases between. This CDR3 is 14 amino acids long. The CDR3 DNA is TGTGCCAGCAGGGCCCTAGATGGGGCTTACGAGCAGTACTTC. Amino acids: CASRALDGAYEQYF.

CDR3 sequence: CASSLVLAGKRSGEQYF. CDR3 in DNA: TGTGCCAGCAGCCTAGTGCTAGCGGGAAAACGATCGGGCGAGCAGTACTTC. This chain uses TRBV28 with TRBJ2-7, with TRBD2 identical over 9 bases. The V gene's germline CDR1 is MDHEN and CDR2 SYDVKM. V shed 6 bases and J 6 bases; nucleotides not matched to a gene: 18. The CDR3 sequence is 17 residues long.